This TCR beta chain originates from a study of blood T cell repertoires in COVID-19. In the study overall: Specimens from acute and convalescent COVID-19 originated in the United States, Italy and Spain. Nucleic acid was either cDNA or gDNA, and it came from T cells, B-cell-depleted T cells, or PBMCs.

Original data processing: For nucleated cells, counts were estimated from reference gene primer amplification. Here immunoSEQ multiplex PCR was the method, and the copy in TCRdb shows in-frame clones only, minus some. V and J calls plus clone size are reproduced from that table; the DNA served to infer D and trimming. The sample has approximately 350,000 clones; around 91% are singletons. This CDR3 is 16 amino acids long. V lost 3 bases and J 2 bases, leaving 15 bases between the germline ends. The V gene's germline CDR1 is WSHSY and CDR2 SAAADI. The sequenced sample was peripheral blood. The gene calls are TRBV10-2 and TRBJ2-3, with D tentatively TRBD2 (5 bases). The clonotype originates from a woman aged 18-29 years who had recovered from COVID-19. The CDR3 sequence: CASSDLGSGTTDTQYF. DNA of the CDR3: TGCGCCAGCAGTGACCTGGGAAGCGGAACCACAGATACGCAGTATTTT.